These 27 T cell receptor beta chains share one sample of origin, sequenced in a study of breast tumors, draining lymph nodes, adjacent tissues. TCRdb reprocessed the multiplex PCR reads with MiXCR, giving one entry per CDR3 protein. Of 60,000 to 65,000 distinct CDR3 sequences in the sample, approximately 62% were seen once. The source material was breast tumor tissue. Source of these receptors: a female donor with breast cancer. Some clones in this sample may be carry-over from other donors' samples.

The chain employs TRBV20-1 and TRBJ2-6, with 7 bases fitting TRBD2. V lost 6 bases, J lost 0 bases, and 8 bases stayed unmatched. From germline, CDR1 is DFQATT and CDR2 SNEGSKA (reference sequence). CDR3 length: 16 amino acids. CDR3 protein: CSAPTGGRSGANVLTF. CDR3 in DNA: TGCAGTGCCCCGACGGGAGGACGCTCTGGGGCCAACGTCCTGACTTTC.

This clonotype has a single count. This chain joins TRBV10-3 and TRBJ2-1, with D perhaps assigned TRBD1 or TRBD2 (6 bases each). The CDR3 runs 14 residues. V lost 0 bases to trimming and J lost 5 bases, with 8 bases between them. Germline CDR1 ENHRY, CDR2 SYGVKD. CDR3 sequence reads: CAISESGGDNEQFF. In DNA, the CDR3 is TGTGCCATCAGTGAGTCCGGGGGCGACAATGAGCAGTTCTTC.

On this clonotype: The germline gene is not matched at one end of the junction; a read error may be the cause. The genes are TRBV12-3 or TRBV12-4 and TRBJ1-5; weak D call: TRBD1 (5 bases). The CDR3 is 17 residues long. Here the CDR3 DNA reads TGTGCCAGCAGTGCCTCCGGGACTAGCCGAGGCAATGAGCCCCAGCATTTT. Translated: CASSASGTSRGNEPQHF.

CDR3 DNA: TGTGCCAGCAAGTCACTAGCGGGAGCGAGTACTGGGGGGGAGCTGTTTTTT. This codes for CASKSLAGASTGGELFF. The V call is TRBV2, the J call TRBJ2-2, with TRBD2 identical over 11 bases. CDR3 length: 17 amino acids. With V trimmed by 7 bases and J by 8 bases, 15 bases remained unmatched. Germline CDR1 reads SNHLY; CDR2 reads FYNNEI.

V is TRBV18 and J is TRBJ1-2; D might be TRBD1 (5 bases). With 6 bases removed from V and 2 bases from J, the gap between germline ends came to 13 bases. CDR3 length equals 14 residues. Germline lookup yields CDR1 KGHSH and CDR2 LQKENI. This CDR3 is CASSPGRGNYGYTF. The DNA of the CDR3 is TGTGCCAGCTCCCCGGGTCGGGGCAACTATGGCTACACCTTC.

On this clonotype itself: A much larger clone lies a single base off, so this may be a read error. The chain links TRBV14 to TRBJ2-2, with D tentatively TRBD2 (5 bases). Germline V gene data show CDR1 as SGHDN and CDR2 as FVKESK. The CDR3 covers 15 residues. DNA for the CDR3: TGTGCCAGCAGCCGCCTGATAGTGGGCACCGGGGAGCCGTTTTTT. Its protein is CASSRLIVGTGEPFF.

This clonotype was seen at least ten times. V is TRBV18 and J is TRBJ2-5; tentatively, D is TRBD1 (7 bases). Germline-derived CDR1 and CDR2 are KGHSH and LQKENI. This CDR3 contains 15 residues. Trimming removed 2 bases at V and 4 bases at J, with 14 bases between. The CDR3: CASSPAAQGGETQYF. CDR3 nucleotides: TGTGCCAGCTCACCAGCCGCCCAGGGGGGAGAGACCCAGTACTTC.

This chain joins TRBV2 and TRBJ2-5; D may be TRBD1 or TRBD2 (5 bases each). This CDR3 has 14 residues. Trimming removed 3 bases at V and 1 base at J, with 9 bases between. Germline V gene data show CDR1 as SNHLY and CDR2 as FYNNEI. The CDR3: CASSEWDLQETQYF. DNA for the CDR3: TGTGCCAGCAGTGAGTGGGACCTCCAAGAGACCCAGTACTTC.

This clonotype has at least ten counts. The chain links TRBV10-3 to TRBJ2-3; no reliable D call. Deletions cut 8 bases from V and 0 bases from J, with 3 bases between. This CDR3 has 11 residues. Germline V gene data show CDR1 as ENHRY and CDR2 as SYGVKD. For the CDR3, the DNA is TGTGCCATCGGCAGCACAGATACGCAGTATTTT. Its translation is CAIGSTDTQYF.

The chain is built from TRBV5-6 and TRBJ2-5; 9 positions match TRBD1. The CDR3 has 13 residues. Trimming took 4 bases from V and 7 from J; bases not matched to a gene: 5. Germline V gene sequence: CDR1 SGHDT, CDR2 YYEEEE. This CDR3 reads CASSMGQGGTQYF. CDR3 bases: TGTGCCAGCAGCATGGGACAGGGAGGGACCCAGTACTTC.

The chain carries TRBV7-3 and TRBJ2-5; TRBD2 is a possible D gene (6 bases). CDR3 size: 13 residues. Germline V gene data show CDR1 as SGHTA and CDR2 as FQGTGA. V lost 4 bases, J lost 1 base, and 7 bases lay in between. CDR3 amino acids: CASSSTSQETQYF. The CDR3 DNA reads as TGTGCCAGCAGCTCGACTAGCCAAGAGACCCAGTACTTC. Drawing the rest from reference TRBV7-3 and TRBJ2-5, the complete variable domain is GAGVSQTPSNKVTEKGKYVELRCDPISGHTALYWYRQSLGQGPEFLIYFQGTGAADDSGLPNDRFFAVRPEGSVSTLKIQRTERGDSAVYLCASSSTSQETQYFGPGTRLLVL.

The count of this clonotype is one. This CDR3 fails to terminate in the conserved phenylalanine or tryptophan, so it likely reflects a read error. V usage is TRBV12-3 or TRBV12-4 and J usage is TRBJ2-5; 9 nucleotides line up with TRBD2. The CDR3 runs 16 residues. Unmatched junction bases numbered 11, after V lost 4 bases and J lost 5 bases. CDR3 residues: CASSSGPAGGLETQYS. The DNA of the CDR3 is TGTGCCAGCAGTTCGGGACCAGCGGGAGGTCTCGAGACCCAGTACTCC.

V is TRBV12-3 or TRBV12-4 and J is TRBJ2-5, with 8 bases identical to TRBD2. After removal of 6 bases from V and 4 bases from J, the junction contained 10 bases not matched to a gene. This CDR3 spans 15 amino acids. The CDR3 coding sequence is TGTGCCAGCAGCTTGCCCGCGGGGGGCCTAGAGACCCAGTACTTC. As protein: CASSLPAGGLETQYF.

The chain employs TRBV19 and TRBJ2-2, with TRBD2 identical over 8 bases. CDR1 is LNHDA, CDR2 SQIVND, per germline (reference sequence). The CDR3 runs to 13 residues. Trimming removed 5 bases from V and 7 bases from J; junction bases left unmatched: 3. CDR3 sequence reads: CASSFGTSGELFF. CDR3 DNA: TGTGCCAGTAGTTTCGGGACTAGCGGGGAGCTGTTTTTT.

The rearrangement uses TRBV30 and TRBJ1-3, with unresolved D. The CDR3 has 15 residues. Trimming cost V 2 bases and J 0 bases, with 11 bases left between them. The germline CDR1 and CDR2 sequences are GTSNPN and SVGIG (reference sequence). In DNA form, the CDR3 reads TGTGCCTGGAGTCGAAATCGTATCTCTGGAAACACCATATATTTT. Its translation: CAWSRNRISGNTIYF.

This clonotype was detected ten times or more. The V gene is TRBV3-1, the J gene TRBJ2-2; 8 positions match TRBD1. With V trimmed by 2 bases and J by 5 bases, 10 bases remained unmatched. CDR3 length equals 17 residues. In germline, CDR1 is LGHDT, CDR2 YNNKEL (reference sequence). CDR3 in DNA: TGTGCCAGCAGCCAATACCGGGACAGGCGAACTACCGGGGAGCTGTTTTTT. Amino acid sequence: CASSQYRDRRTTGELFF.

In regard to this clonotype: Relative to the germline gene, one junction end is altered; a read error may explain this. The chain carries TRBV15 and TRBJ2-2; 16 nucleotides align to TRBD2. CDR1 is LNHNV and CDR2 is YYDKDF in the germline V gene (reference sequence). The CDR3 length is 21 residues. The CDR3 nucleotides read TGCGCCACCAGCAGAGATATTCCGGGACTAGCGGGAGGGAGCAACACCGGGGACCTGTTTTTT. Encoded protein: CATSRDIPGLAGGSNTGDLFF.

This clonotype was seen many times. The rearrangement uses TRBV6-1 and TRBJ2-7, with D maybe TRBD2 (5 bases). Germline CDR1 and CDR2: MNHNS and SASEGT. With 6 bases removed from V and 7 bases from J, the gap between germline ends came to 16 bases. The CDR3 has 13 residues. As DNA, the CDR3 is TGTGCCAGCAGGGTAGGAGCGGCCCCAGAGCAGTACTTC. Amino acid sequence: CASRVGAAPEQYF.

The chain is built from TRBV12-5 and TRBJ1-6; 8 positions match TRBD1. This CDR3 has 15 residues. Germline V gives CDR1 LGHNT, CDR2 FRNRAP. The CDR3 here is CASSAYRGGNSPLHF. The CDR3 DNA reads as TGTGCCAGCAGTGCCTACAGGGGGGGAAATTCACCCCTCCACTTT.

The chain combines TRBV11-3 with TRBJ2-3; 8 bases agree with TRBD1. Germline CDR1 reads SGHNT; CDR2 reads YENEEA. V was pared by 1 base and J by 1 base, with 7 bases of the junction left unmatched. This CDR3 comprises 17 residues. The CDR3 is CASSLGGQAPGTDTQYF. For the CDR3, the DNA is TGTGCCAGCAGCTTAGGGGGACAGGCCCCCGGCACAGATACGCAGTATTTT.

This clonotype appeared many times. The J gene is TRBJ2-4, the V gene TRBV29-1, with D perhaps given as TRBD1 or TRBD2 (5 bases each). This CDR3 is built from 11 residues. Trimming left V 5 bases short and J 7 bases short, with 9 bases between. The germline gives CDR1 SQVTM, CDR2 ANQGSEA. The CDR3 DNA sequence: TGCAGCGTTCGAGAGGGGAACATTCAGTACTTC. Translated, it gives CSVREGNIQYF.

This clonotype came up a few times. V and J are TRBV4-2 and TRBJ2-5; TRBD2 agrees at 10 bases. This CDR3 is 15 amino acids long. In germline, CDR1 is LGHNA, CDR2 YNFKEQ. After removal of 5 bases from V and 4 bases from J, the junction contained 7 bases not matched to a gene. CDR3 bases: TGTGCCAGCAGCTCGAGCGGGGGGGCGAGAGAGACCCAGTACTTC. Amino acids: CASSSSGGARETQYF.

This clonotype was seen repeatedly, ten times or more. This chain uses TRBV12-3 or TRBV12-4 with TRBJ2-5; D perhaps matches TRBD2 (5 bases). The CDR3 is 13 amino acids. V shed 5 bases and J shed 1 base, with 8 bases lying between them. Here the CDR3 DNA reads TGTGCCAGCAGTACAAGCGGCCAAGAGACCCAGTACTTC. It is translated as CASSTSGQETQYF.

The rearrangement joins TRBV9 to TRBJ2-3, with 9 bases fitting TRBD1. Germline V gives CDR1 SGDLS, CDR2 YYNGEE. The CDR3 has 17 amino acids. J was trimmed by 2 bases and V by 0 bases; bases with no gene match: 7. The CDR3, as DNA: TGTGCCAGCAGCGTAGGACAGGGGGGACTAACCACAGATACGCAGTATTTT. It encodes CASSVGQGGLTTDTQYF.

This clonotype is a singleton in its sample. The chain carries TRBV20-1 and TRBJ1-4, with D possibly being TRBD1 (6 bases). The germline gives CDR1 DFQATT, CDR2 SNEGSKA (reference sequence). The CDR3 extends over 15 amino acids. Trimming removed 4 bases at V and 5 bases at J, with 17 bases between. The CDR3 DNA sequence: TGCAGTGCTAAAAGCCTGAGGCAGGGGAATGAAAAACTGTTTTTT. Amino acid sequence: CSAKSLRQGNEKLFF.

This clonotype was counted at least ten times. The chain uses TRBV11-2 and TRBJ1-2, with D perhaps TRBD1 (6 bases). Germline V gives CDR1 SGHAT, CDR2 FQNNGV. This CDR3 contains 14 residues. Trimming left V 7 bases short and J 6 bases short, with 18 bases between. The CDR3 sequence is CASIREGGADGYTF. As DNA, the CDR3 is TGTGCCAGCATCCGGGAGGGGGGCGCCGATGGCTACACCTTC.

CDR3 nucleotides: TGTGCCAGCAGCTCAGGCCTAGCGCAAGAGGTCTCCTACGAGCAGTACTTC. This sequence encodes CASSSGLAQEVSYEQYF. The chain links TRBV7-8 to TRBJ2-7, with D possibly TRBD2 on 6 matching bases. Germline V gene sequence: CDR1 SGHVS, CDR2 FQNEAQ. The CDR3 spans 17 residues. V was cut by 4 bases and J by 0 bases, with 19 bases left in between.